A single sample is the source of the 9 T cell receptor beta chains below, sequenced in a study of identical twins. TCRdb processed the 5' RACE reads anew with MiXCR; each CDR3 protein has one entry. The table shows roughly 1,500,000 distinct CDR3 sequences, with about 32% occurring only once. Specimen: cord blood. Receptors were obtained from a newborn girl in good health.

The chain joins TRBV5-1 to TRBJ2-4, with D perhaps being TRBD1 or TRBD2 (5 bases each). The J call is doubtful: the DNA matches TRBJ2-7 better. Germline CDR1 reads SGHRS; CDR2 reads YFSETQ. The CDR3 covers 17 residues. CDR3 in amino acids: CASSLAGRGKVRGEQYF. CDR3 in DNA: TGCGCCAGCAGCTTGGCGGGAAGGGGAAAAGTGAGAGGCGAGCAGTACTTC.

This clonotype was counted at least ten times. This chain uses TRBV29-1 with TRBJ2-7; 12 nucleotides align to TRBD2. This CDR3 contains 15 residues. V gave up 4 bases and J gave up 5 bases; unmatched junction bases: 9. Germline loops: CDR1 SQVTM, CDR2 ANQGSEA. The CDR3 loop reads CSVGLLAGGGNEQYF. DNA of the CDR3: TGCAGCGTTGGCTTACTAGCGGGAGGAGGAAACGAGCAGTACTTC.

CDR3 DNA sequence: TGCGCCAGCAGCCACAGAACTAGTAATTACAATGAGCAGTTCTTC. It specifies CASSHRTSNYNEQFF. The chain employs TRBV4-1 and TRBJ2-1; tentatively, D is TRBD2 (5 bases). V lost 3 bases and J 4 bases, leaving 13 bases between the germline ends. There are 15 residues in the CDR3. Germline V gene data show CDR1 as MGHRA and CDR2 as YSYEKL.

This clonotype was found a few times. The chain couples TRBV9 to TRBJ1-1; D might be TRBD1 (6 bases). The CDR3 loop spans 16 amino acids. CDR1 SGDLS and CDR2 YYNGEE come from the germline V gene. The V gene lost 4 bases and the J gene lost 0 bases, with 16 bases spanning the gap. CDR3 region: CASSTGAITLNTEAFF. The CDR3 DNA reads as TGTGCCAGCAGCACGGGGGCCATTACCCTGAACACTGAAGCTTTCTTT.

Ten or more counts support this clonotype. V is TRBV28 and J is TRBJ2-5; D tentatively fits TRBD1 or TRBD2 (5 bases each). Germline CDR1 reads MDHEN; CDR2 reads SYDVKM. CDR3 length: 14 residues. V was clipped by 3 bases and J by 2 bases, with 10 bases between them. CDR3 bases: TGTGCCAGCAGTTTCAGAGGGGCTCAAGAGACCCAGTACTTC. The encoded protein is CASSFRGAQETQYF.

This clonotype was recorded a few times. In nucleotides, the CDR3 is TGTGCCAGCAGCTTAGCGGGACACCAAAACTATGGCTACACCTTC. Protein product: CASSLAGHQNYGYTF. The chain has TRBV7-9 and TRBJ1-2, with D possibly TRBD1 on 6 matching bases. CDR3 length equals 15 residues. CDR1 is SEHNR, CDR2 FQNEAQ, per germline (reference sequence). Trimming took 0 bases from V and 2 from J, leaving 10 bases between them.

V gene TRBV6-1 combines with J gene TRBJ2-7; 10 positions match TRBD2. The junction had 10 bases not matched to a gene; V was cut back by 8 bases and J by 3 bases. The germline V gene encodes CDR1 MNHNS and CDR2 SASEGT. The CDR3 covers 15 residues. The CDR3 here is CASYGSSGRGYEQYF. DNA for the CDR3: TGTGCCAGCTATGGGTCTAGCGGGAGAGGCTACGAGCAGTACTTC.

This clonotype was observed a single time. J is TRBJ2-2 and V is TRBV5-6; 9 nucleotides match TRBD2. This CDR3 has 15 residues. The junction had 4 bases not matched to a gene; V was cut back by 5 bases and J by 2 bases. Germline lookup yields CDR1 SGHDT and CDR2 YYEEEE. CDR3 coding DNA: TGTGCCAGCAGGCGAGCGGGGGGAAACACCGGGGAGCTGTTTTTT. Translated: CASRRAGGNTGELFF.

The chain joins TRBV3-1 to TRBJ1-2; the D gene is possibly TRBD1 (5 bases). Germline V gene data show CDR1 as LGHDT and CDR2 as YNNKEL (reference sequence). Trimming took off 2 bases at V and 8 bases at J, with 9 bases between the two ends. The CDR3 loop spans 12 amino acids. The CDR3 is CASSQFRDGYTF. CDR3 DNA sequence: TGTGCCAGCAGCCAATTCAGGGACGGCTACACCTTC.